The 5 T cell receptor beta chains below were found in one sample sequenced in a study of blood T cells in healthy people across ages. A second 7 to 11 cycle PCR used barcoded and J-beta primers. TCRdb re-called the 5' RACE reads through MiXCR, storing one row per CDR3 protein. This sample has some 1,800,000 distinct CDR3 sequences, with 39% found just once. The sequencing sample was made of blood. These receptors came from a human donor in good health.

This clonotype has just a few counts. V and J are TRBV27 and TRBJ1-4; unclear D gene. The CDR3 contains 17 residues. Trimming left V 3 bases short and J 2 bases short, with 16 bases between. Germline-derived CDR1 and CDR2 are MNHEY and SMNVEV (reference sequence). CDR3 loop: CASSFMMGRGTNEKLFF. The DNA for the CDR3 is TGTGCCAGCAGTTTTATGATGGGTCGAGGGACTAATGAAAAACTGTTTTTT.

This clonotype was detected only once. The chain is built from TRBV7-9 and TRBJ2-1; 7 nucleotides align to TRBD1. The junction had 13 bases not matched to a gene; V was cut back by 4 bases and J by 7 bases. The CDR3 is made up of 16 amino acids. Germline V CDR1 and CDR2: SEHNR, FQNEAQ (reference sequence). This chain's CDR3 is CASSSRGRQFKNEQFF. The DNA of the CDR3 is TGTGCCAGCAGCTCGAGGGGGCGGCAGTTCAAGAATGAGCAGTTCTTC.

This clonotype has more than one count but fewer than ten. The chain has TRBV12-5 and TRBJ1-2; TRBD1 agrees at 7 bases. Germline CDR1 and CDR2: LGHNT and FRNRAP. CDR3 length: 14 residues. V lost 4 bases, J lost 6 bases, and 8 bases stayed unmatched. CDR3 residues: CASGSPDRDNGYTF. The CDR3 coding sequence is TGTGCTAGTGGTTCCCCAGACAGGGATAATGGCTACACCTTC.

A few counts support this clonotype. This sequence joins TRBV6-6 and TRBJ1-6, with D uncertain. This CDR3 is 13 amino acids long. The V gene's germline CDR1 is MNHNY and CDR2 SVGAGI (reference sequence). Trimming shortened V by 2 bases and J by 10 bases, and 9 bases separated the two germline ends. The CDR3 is CASSYEGSSPLHF. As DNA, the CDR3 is TGTGCCAGCAGTTACGAAGGGTCGTCACCCCTCCACTTT.

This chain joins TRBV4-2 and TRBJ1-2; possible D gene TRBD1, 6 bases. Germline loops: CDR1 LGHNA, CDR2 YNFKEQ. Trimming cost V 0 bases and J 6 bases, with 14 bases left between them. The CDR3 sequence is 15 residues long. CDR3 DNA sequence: TGTGCCAGCAGCCAAGATTGGGCAGGGGCGGATGGCTACACCTTC. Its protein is CASSQDWAGADGYTF.